The sequence of this T cell receptor (beta chain) was determined in a study of blood T cell repertoires in COVID-19. Across the study: Sources were T cells, B-cell-depleted T cells, or PBMCs; the material itself was cDNA or gDNA.

The CDR3 contains 18 residues. Source study methods: The assay estimated nucleated cells by amplifying reference gene primers. Profiled with immunoSEQ multiplex PCR; TCRdb holds only in-frame clones, not every one. V and J calls plus clone size are reproduced from that table; the DNA served to infer D and trimming. The sample gives fewer than 150,000 clones, about 87% of which show up once; around 10% is in the top ten. This sequence originates from a woman aged 80 or older with acute or convalescent COVID-19. V and J are TRBV21-1 and TRBJ2-1; the D segment call TRBD1 is taken from the table without a DNA check. TRBV21-1 is annotated as a pseudogene. Source material: peripheral blood. As DNA, the CDR3 is TGTGCCAGCAGCAAAAGGAGTGGAGGACAGGGGTTCGAGGGGGAGCAGTTCTTC. Translation: CASSKRSGGQGFEGEQFF.